These T cell receptor beta chains were read from a single sample in a study of spatial heterogeneity in lung cancer. TCRdb fed the 5' RACE reads into MiXCR, producing one record per CDR3 protein. The table shows about 85,000 distinct CDR3 sequences, with roughly a fifth occurring only once. The source was PBMCs, collected at surgery. These receptors originate from a male donor with early-stage non-small cell lung cancer. CDR3s include the opening cysteine and the closing phenylalanine or tryptophan. A D gene is named only where the DNA matches it firmly. Expanded clones get a size class; other rows say once, few or many, or leave the size out.

D | J | V | size | DNA | CDR3
NA | TRBJ1-2 | TRBV29-1 | many | TGCAGCGTACACGACATCAACTATGGCTACACCTTC | CSVHDINYGYTF
TRBD2 | TRBJ2-3 | TRBV6-4 | few | TGTGCCAGCAGTGACTCGGGACTAGCAGATACGCAGTATTTT | CASSDSGLADTQYF
NA | TRBJ2-5 | TRBV9 | few | TGTGCCAGCAGCGTTCCCCGGGACATTCAAGAGACCCAGTACTTC | CASSVPRDIQETQYF
TRBD1 | TRBJ2-7 | TRBV30 | NA | TGTGCCTGGGGGGGACAGTCCTACGAGCAGTACTTC | CAWGGQSYEQYF
NA | TRBJ1-5 | TRBV28 | few | TGTGCCAGCAGGGAGGGGTATCAGCCCCAGCATTTT | CASREGYQPQHF
NA | TRBJ1-2 | TRBV7-9 | NA | TGTGCCAGCAGCTTAGAGGTGCTGGGCTATGGCTACACCTTC | CASSLEVLGYGYTF
NA | TRBJ1-2 | TRBV28 | few | TGTGCCAGCAGGACCGACTATGGCTACACCTTC | CASRTDYGYTF
NA | TRBJ2-1 | TRBV9 | few | TGTGCCAGCAGCGTAAGTCCTGGAAATGAGCAGTTCTTC | CASSVSPGNEQFF
TRBD1 | TRBJ2-7 | TRBV2 | NA | TGTGCCAGCAGTGACCCAGGGGGCTACGAGCAGTACTTC | CASSDPGGYEQYF
NA | TRBJ1-1 | TRBV12-3/TRBV12-4 | NA | TGTGCCAGCAGTGGACTCCCCGAGAACACTGAAGCTTTCTTT | CASSGLPENTEAFF
TRBD2 | TRBJ2-1 | TRBV4-2 | many | TGTGCCAGCAGCCAAGAATCACGGGGGGACAATGAGCAGTTCTTC | CASSQESRGDNEQFF
NA | TRBJ2-7 | TRBV2 | few | TGTGCCAGCAGTTCCGGGCCTCCCTCCTACGAGCAGTACTTC | CASSSGPPSYEQYF
NA | TRBJ2-5 | TRBV10-3 | once | TGTGCCATCAGTGGCAGGGAAGAGGGGACCCAGTACTTC | CAISGREEGTQYF
TRBD1 | TRBJ1-4 | TRBV18 | NA | TGTGCCAGCTCACCAACGGGACAGGGGAATAATGAAAAACTGTTTTTT | CASSPTGQGNNEKLFF
TRBD2 | TRBJ2-1 | TRBV5-1 | many | TGCGCCAGCAGCCCGGGACTAGCGGAAAGCAATGAGCAGTTCTTC | CASSPGLAESNEQFF
NA | TRBJ1-5 | TRBV3-1 | many | TGTGCCAGCAGCCAAGATCGGGATCAGCCCCAGCATTTT | CASSQDRDQPQHF
NA | TRBJ2-3 | TRBV6-1 | few | TGTGCCAGCTCCAGCTCCATCCAGGGATATACGCAGTATTTT | CASSSSIQGYTQYF
NA | TRBJ2-5 | TRBV20-1 | few | TGCAGTGCTATCACAGGGATGGGAGAGACCCAGTACTTC | CSAITGMGETQYF
NA | TRBJ2-5 | TRBV20-1 | NA | TGCAGTGCTAGAGTACAAGGCGAGGGGACCCAGTACTTC | CSARVQGEGTQYF
NA | TRBJ2-7 | TRBV5-6 | NA | TGTGCCAGCAGCTTGGATTCTGGAACCGAGCAGTACTTC | CASSLDSGTEQYF